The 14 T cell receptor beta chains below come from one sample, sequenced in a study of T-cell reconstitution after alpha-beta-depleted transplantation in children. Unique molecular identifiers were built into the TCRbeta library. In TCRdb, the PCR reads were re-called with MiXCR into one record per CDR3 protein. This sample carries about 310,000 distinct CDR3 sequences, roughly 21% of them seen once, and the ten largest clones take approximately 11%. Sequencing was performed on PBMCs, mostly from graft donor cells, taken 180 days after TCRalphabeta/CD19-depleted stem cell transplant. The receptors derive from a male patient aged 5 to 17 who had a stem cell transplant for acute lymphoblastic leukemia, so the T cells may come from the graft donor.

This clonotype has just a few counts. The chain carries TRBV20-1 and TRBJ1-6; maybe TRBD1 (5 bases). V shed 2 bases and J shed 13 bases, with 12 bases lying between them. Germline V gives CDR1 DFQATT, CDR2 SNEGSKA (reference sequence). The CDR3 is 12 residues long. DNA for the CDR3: TGCAGTGCTAGACAGGGAAGTAAGCCCCTCCACTTT. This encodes CSARQGSKPLHF.

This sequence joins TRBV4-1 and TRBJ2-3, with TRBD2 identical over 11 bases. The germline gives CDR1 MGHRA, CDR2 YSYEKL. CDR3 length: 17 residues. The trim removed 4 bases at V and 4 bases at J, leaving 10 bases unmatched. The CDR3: CASSRGLAGGSSDTQYF. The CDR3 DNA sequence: TGCGCCAGCAGCCGGGGCCTAGCGGGAGGATCTTCAGATACGCAGTATTTT.

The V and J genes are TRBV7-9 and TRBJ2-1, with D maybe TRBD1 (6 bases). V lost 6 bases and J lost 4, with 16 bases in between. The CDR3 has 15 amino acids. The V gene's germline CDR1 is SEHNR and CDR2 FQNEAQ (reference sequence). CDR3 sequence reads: CASSTTGTLYNEQFF. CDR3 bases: TGTGCCAGCAGTACAACCGGGACACTGTACAATGAGCAGTTCTTC. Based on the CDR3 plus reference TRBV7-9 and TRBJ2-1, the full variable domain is DTGVSQNPRHKITKRGQNVTFRCDPISEHNRLYWYRQTLGQGPEFLTYFQNEAQLEKSRLLSDRFSAERPKGSFSTLEIQRTEQGDSAMYLCASSTTGTLYNEQFFGPGTRLTVL.

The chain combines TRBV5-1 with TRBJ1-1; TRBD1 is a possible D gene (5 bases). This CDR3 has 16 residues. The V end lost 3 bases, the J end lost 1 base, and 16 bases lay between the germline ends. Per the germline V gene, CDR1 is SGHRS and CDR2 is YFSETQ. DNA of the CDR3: TGCGCCAGCAGCTGGGGACCGGCTTCACGGAACACTGAAGCTTTCTTT. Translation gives CASSWGPASRNTEAFF.

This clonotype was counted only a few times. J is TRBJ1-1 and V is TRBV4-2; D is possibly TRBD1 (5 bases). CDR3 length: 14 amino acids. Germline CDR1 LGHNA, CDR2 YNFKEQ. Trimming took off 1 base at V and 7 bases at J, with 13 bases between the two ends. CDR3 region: CASSQVGGHFEAFF. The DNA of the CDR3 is TGTGCCAGCAGCCAAGTCGGTGGACATTTTGAAGCTTTCTTT.

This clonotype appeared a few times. CDR3 sequence reads: CASRVSELVGQETQYF. The CDR3 DNA follows: TGCGCCAGCAGGGTTAGCGAGCTCGTCGGCCAAGAGACCCAGTACTTC. The V gene is TRBV5-1, the J gene TRBJ2-5; perhaps TRBD2 as D (5 bases). With 5 bases removed from V and 1 base from J, the gap between germline ends came to 18 bases. Germline CDR1 reads SGHRS; CDR2 reads YFSETQ. This CDR3 comprises 16 residues. Supplemented by reference TRBV5-1 and TRBJ2-5, the full variable domain reads KAGVTQTPRYLIKTRGQQVTLSCSPISGHRSVSWYQQTPGQGLQFLFEYFSETQRNKGNFPGRFSGRQFSNSRSEMNVSTLELGDSALYLCASRVSELVGQETQYFGPGTRLLVL.

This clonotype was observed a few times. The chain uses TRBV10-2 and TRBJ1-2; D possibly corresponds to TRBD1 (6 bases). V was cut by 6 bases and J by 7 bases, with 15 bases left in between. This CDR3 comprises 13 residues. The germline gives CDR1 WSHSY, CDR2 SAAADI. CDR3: CASRPGGLGGYTF. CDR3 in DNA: TGCGCCAGCAGGCCGGGGGGGCTCGGTGGCTACACCTTC.

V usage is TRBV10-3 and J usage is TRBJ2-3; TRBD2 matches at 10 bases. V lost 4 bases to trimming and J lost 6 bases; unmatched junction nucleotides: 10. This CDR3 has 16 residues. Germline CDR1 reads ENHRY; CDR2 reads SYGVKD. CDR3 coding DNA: TGTGCCATCAGTGGGAAACTAGCGGGACTTAGGGATACGCAGTATTTT. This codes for CAISGKLAGLRDTQYF.

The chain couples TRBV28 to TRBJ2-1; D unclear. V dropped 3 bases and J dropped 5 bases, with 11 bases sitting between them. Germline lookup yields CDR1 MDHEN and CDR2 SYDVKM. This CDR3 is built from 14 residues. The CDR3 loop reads CASSLYVADNEQFF. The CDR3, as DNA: TGTGCCAGCAGTTTGTATGTGGCTGACAATGAGCAGTTCTTC.

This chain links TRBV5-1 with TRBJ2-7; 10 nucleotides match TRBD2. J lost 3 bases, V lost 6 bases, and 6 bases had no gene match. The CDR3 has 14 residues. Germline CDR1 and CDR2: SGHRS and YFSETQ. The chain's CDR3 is CASTGTSEHYEQYF. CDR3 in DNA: TGCGCCAGCACGGGGACTAGCGAACACTACGAGCAGTACTTC.

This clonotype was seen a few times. CDR3: CASTQLASEQYF. In nucleotides, the CDR3 is TGTGCCAGCACCCAACTAGCGTCCGAGCAGTACTTC. J is TRBJ2-7 and V is TRBV7-9; TRBD2 agrees at 7 bases. Trimming at V came to 7 bases and at J to 6 bases, leaving 6 bases not matched to a gene. Germline-derived CDR1 and CDR2 are SEHNR and FQNEAQ (reference sequence). The CDR3 spans 12 residues.

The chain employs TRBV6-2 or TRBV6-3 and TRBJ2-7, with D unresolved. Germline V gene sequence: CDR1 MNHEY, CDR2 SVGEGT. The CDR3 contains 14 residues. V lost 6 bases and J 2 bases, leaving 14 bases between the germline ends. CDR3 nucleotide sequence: TGTGCCAGCAGGCCTCAGGTTCTGACCTACGAGCAGTACTTC. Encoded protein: CASRPQVLTYEQYF.

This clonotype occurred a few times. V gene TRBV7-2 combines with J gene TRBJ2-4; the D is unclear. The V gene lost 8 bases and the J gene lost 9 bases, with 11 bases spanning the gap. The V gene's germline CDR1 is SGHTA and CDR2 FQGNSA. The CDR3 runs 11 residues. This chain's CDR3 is CASRLIGIQYF. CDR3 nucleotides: TGTGCCAGCCGGCTCATTGGCATTCAGTACTTC.

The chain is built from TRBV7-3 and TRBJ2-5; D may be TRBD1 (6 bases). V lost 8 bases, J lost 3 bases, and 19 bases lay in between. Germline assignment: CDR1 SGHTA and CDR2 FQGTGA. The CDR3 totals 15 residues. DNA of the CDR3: TGTGCCAGCTCCCGCCGGACAGAAATCGAAGAGACCCAGTACTTC. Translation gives CASSRRTEIEETQYF.